Listed here is a single T cell receptor beta chain. The antigen remains undetermined. The use of a sample-barcoded 5' primer and a J-beta primer mix characterized a second PCR of roughly 6 to 11 cycles. TCRdb passed the 5' RACE reads through MiXCR, listing each CDR3 protein once. The repertoire consists of more than 650,000 distinct CDR3 sequences, with roughly 20% occurring once and the leading ten covering 20% to 25%. The sample belongs to a study of blood T cells in healthy people across ages. Turning to the study itself: Researchers report that template switching captured about one barcoded beta molecule per two T cells. The study's findings and limits: Roughly linearly, TCR beta diversity per million T cells fell as age increased.

Germline values: CDR1 SGHDT, CDR2 YYEEEE. The CDR3 spans 14 residues. After removal of 4 bases from V and 9 bases from J, the junction contained 10 bases not matched to a gene. This clonotype was sampled from a man aged 70-80 years in good health. The sample taken for sequencing was blood. The chain carries TRBV5-6 and TRBJ2-1, with 7 bases that match TRBD1. This chain's CDR3 is CASSVLDRAGEQFF. The DNA of the CDR3 is TGTGCCAGCAGCGTACTCGACAGGGCCGGTGAGCAGTTCTTC.